The sequence of this TCR beta chain was determined in a study of blood T cell repertoires in COVID-19. Per the study methods: Estimated nucleated cell counts came from reference gene primer amplification. Using immunoSEQ multiplex PCR, the repertoire was profiled, and TCRdb retains in-frame clones only, with some absent. The DNA was the basis for D and trimming; V, J and clone size are from that table. This sample has fewer than 350,000 clones, with 86% found just once. The V gene lost 4 bases and the J gene lost 1 base, with 8 bases spanning the gap. The CDR3 spans 14 residues. Germline CDR1 reads SNHLY; CDR2 reads FYNNEI.

The sequence was collected from a woman aged 25 to 39 with COVID-19, enrolled during active disease. Sequencing was done on a sample of peripheral blood. The rearrangement uses TRBV2 and TRBJ2-1, with D perhaps TRBD1 (6 bases). CDR3 sequence: CASSGQGSYNEQFF. As DNA, the CDR3 is TGTGCCAGCAGTGGTCAGGGGTCCTACAATGAGCAGTTCTTC.